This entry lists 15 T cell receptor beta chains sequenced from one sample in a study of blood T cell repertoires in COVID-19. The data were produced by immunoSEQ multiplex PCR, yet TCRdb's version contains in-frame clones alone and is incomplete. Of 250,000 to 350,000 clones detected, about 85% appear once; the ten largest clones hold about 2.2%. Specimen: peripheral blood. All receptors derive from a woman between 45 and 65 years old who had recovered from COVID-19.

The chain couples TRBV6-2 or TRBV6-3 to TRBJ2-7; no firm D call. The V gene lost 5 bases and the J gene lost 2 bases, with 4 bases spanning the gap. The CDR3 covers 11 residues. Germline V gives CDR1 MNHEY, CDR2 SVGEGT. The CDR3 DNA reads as TGTGCCAGCAGTCGTACCTACGAGCAGTACTTC. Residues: CASSRTYEQYF.

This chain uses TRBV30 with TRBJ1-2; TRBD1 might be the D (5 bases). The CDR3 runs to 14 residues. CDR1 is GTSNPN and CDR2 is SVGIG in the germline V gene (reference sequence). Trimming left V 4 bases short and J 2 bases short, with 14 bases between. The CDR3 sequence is CAWNSAGDNYGYTF. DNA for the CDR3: TGTGCCTGGAACTCGGCGGGGGACAACTATGGCTACACCTTC.

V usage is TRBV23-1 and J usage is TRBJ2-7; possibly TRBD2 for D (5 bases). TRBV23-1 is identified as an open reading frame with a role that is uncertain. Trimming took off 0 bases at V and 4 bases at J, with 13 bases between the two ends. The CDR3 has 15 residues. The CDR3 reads CASSQSKGREYEQYF. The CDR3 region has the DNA TGCGCCAGCAGTCAATCGAAAGGACGGGAATACGAGCAGTACTTC.

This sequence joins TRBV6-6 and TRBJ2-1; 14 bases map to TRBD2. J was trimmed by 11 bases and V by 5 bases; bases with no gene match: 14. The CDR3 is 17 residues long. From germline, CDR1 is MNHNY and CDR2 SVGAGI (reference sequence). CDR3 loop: CASSHTTWTSGRTQQFF. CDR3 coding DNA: TGTGCCAGCAGTCATACTACATGGACTAGCGGGAGGACGCAGCAGTTCTTC.

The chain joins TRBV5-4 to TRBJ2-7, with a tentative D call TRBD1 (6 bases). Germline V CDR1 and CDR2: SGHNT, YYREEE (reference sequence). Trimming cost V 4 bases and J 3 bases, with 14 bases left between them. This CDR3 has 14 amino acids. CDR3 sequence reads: CASSTGTGIYEQYF. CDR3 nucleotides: TGTGCCAGCAGCACAGGGACGGGGATCTACGAGCAGTACTTC.

CDR3 coding DNA: TGTGCCAGCTCACCTGGGACGGGAGAAGAGACCCAGTACTTC. It translates to CASSPGTGEETQYF. The chain combines TRBV18 with TRBJ2-5, with D perhaps matching TRBD2 (6 bases). V lost 3 bases and J 3 bases, leaving 11 bases between the germline ends. CDR3 size: 14 residues. CDR1 and CDR2 (germline): KGHSH, LQKENI.

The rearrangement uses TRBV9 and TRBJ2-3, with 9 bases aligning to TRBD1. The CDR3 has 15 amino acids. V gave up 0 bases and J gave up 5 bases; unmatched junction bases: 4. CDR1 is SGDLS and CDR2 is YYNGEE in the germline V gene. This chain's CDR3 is CASSVVGQGGDTQYF. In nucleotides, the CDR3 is TGTGCCAGCAGCGTAGTGGGACAGGGAGGAGATACGCAGTATTTT.

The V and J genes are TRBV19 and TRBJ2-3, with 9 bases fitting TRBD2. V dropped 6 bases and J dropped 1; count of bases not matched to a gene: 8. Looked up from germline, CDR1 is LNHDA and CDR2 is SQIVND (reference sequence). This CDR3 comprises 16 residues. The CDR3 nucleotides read TGTGCCAGTAGCTCCACTCGACTAGCGGGCACAGATACGCAGTATTTT. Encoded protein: CASSSTRLAGTDTQYF.

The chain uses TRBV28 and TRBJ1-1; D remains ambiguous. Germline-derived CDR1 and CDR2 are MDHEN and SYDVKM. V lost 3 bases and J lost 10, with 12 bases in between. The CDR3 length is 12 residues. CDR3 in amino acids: CASSFGPMRAFF. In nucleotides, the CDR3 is TGTGCCAGCAGTTTTGGTCCGATGAGAGCTTTCTTT.

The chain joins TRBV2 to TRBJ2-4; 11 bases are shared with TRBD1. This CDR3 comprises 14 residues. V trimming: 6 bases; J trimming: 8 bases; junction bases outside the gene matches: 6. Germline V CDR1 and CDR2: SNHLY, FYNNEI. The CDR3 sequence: CASSQTGQGDIQYF. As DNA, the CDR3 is TGTGCCAGCAGCCAAACGGGACAGGGGGACATTCAGTACTTC. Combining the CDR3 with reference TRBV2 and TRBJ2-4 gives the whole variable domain EPEVTQTPSHQVTQMGQEVILRCVPISNHLYFYWYRQILGQKVEFLVSFYNNEISEKSEIFDDQFSVERPDGSNFTLKIRSTKLEDSAMYFCASSQTGQGDIQYFGAGTRLSVL.

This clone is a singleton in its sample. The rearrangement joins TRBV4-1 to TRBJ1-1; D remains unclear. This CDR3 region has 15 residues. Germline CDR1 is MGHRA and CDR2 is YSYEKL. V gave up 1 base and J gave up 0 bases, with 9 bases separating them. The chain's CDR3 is CASSQGIAMNTEAFF. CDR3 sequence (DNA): TGCGCCAGCAGCCAAGGCATAGCGATGAACACTGAAGCTTTCTTT.

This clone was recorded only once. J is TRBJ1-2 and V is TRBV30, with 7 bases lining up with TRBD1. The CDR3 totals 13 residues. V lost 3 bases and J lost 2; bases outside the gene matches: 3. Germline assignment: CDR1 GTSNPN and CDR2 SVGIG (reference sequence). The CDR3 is CAWREGANYGYTF. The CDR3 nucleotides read TGTGCCTGGAGAGAGGGGGCGAACTATGGCTACACCTTC.

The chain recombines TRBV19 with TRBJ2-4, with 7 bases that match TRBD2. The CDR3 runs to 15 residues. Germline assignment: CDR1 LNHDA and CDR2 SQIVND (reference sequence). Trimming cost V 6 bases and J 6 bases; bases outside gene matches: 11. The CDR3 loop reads CASRIQAGRINIQYF. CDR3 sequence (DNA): TGTGCCAGTAGAATCCAAGCGGGACGTATAAACATTCAGTACTTC.

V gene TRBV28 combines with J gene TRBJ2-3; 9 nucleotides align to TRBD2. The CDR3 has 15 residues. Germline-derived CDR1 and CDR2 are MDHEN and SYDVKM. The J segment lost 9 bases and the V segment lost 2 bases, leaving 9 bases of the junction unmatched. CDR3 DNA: TGTGCCAGCAGTTTAGCGGGAGGGCCGTCGGGGACGCAGTATTTT. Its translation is CASSLAGGPSGTQYF.

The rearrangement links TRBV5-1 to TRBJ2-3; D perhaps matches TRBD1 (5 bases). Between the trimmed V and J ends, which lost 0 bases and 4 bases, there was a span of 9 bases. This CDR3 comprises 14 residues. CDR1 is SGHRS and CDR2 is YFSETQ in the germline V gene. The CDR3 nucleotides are TGCGCCAGCAGCTTGGTCAGGGATCCAGATACGCAGTATTTT. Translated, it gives CASSLVRDPDTQYF.